These T cell receptor beta chains were read from a single sample in a study of blood T cell repertoires in COVID-19. The assay was immunoSEQ multiplex PCR, and TCRdb's table has in-frame clones only and misses some. Among around 97,000 clones listed, 88% were seen once. The specimen sequenced was peripheral blood. These receptors were obtained from a human donor in a cohort sampled during active COVID-19. Both conserved end residues are part of each CDR3. Fields, in order: CDR3 DNA, CDR3 protein, D gene, clone size, J gene, V gene. The D gene is left open where the match is weak. Clone size appears in some rows only: once, few, many, or a class for an expanded clone.

TGTGCCAGCTTAGCCAGAGCGGGCCATAATCAGCCCCAGCATTTT	CASLARAGHNQPQHF	.	once	TRBJ1-5	TRBV6-5
TGCGCCAGCAGTGAGTGGACAGGGGCTATTGTCACAGATACGCAGTATTTT	CASSEWTGAIVTDTQYF	TRBD1	.	TRBJ2-3	TRBV10-1
TGTGCCAGCAGTATGATGACAGGGGGCGACTTTTTCAAACCGAACACTGAAGCTTTCTTT	CASSMMTGGDFFKPNTEAFF	TRBD1	.	TRBJ1-1	TRBV27
TGTGCCAGCAGCCCCGCCAGGGGGACCTGGGACACTGAAGCTTTCTTT	CASSPARGTWDTEAFF	TRBD1	.	TRBJ1-1	TRBV3-1/TRBV3-2
TGTGCCAGCAGTTTCCCCGACAGGGGCCAGCCCCAGCATTTT	CASSFPDRGQPQHF	TRBD1	.	TRBJ1-5	TRBV28
TGTGCCAGCAGTCCCCCGACAGGGTGGGGGTTGGACACTGAAGCTTTCTTT	CASSPPTGWGLDTEAFF	TRBD1	.	TRBJ1-1	TRBV6-6
TGCGCCAGCAGTGACGGCAGGGCATCGTCTGGAAACACCATATATTTT	CASSDGRASSGNTIYF	.	few	TRBJ1-3	TRBV10-1
TGTGCCAGCACCCTTATTAATTCACCCCTCCACTTT	CASTLINSPLHF	.	.	TRBJ1-6	TRBV7-8
TGTGCCAGCTCACCTCTAGCACACGAGCAGTACTTC	CASSPLAHEQYF	.	.	TRBJ2-7	TRBV18
TGCAGCTTTGCGTTTACAGATACGCAGTATTTT	CSFAFTDTQYF	.	.	TRBJ2-3	TRBV29-1
TGTGCCAGCAGCGTAGGGTGGGCGGGGACCACCGGGGAGCTGTTTTTT	CASSVGWAGTTGELFF	.	.	TRBJ2-2	TRBV9
TGTGCCAGCAGCTCTCTCCGAAGGGGAACGAATTCACCCCTCCACTTT	CASSSLRRGTNSPLHF	.	.	TRBJ1-6	TRBV7-2
TGTGCCAGCAGCCAAGTCACCAGGGGGCTAGGCGAGCAGTACTTC	CASSQVTRGLGEQYF	TRBD1	.	TRBJ2-7	TRBV4-2
TGTGCCAGCAGCTTGGACAGGGAAAGAGAGCAGTTCTTC	CASSLDREREQFF	TRBD1	.	TRBJ2-1	TRBV11-2
TGTGCCAGCAGTTTATCGGGACAGGGAGGTGAGCAGTTCTTC	CASSLSGQGGEQFF	TRBD1	.	TRBJ2-1	TRBV27
TGTGCCAGCAGCGCGAGCGGGACCACGGTCTTC	CASSASGTTVF	TRBD2	.	TRBJ2-1	TRBV9
TGTGCCAGCAGGCTACAGGGTAAAGAGACCCAGTACTTC	CASRLQGKETQYF	.	.	TRBJ2-5	TRBV28
TGTGCCAGCAGCCATTTGGGACAGGGGATTAACACCGGGGAGCTGTTTTTT	CASSHLGQGINTGELFF	TRBD1	.	TRBJ2-2	TRBV4-2
TGTGCCAGCAGGAAGGGGGCCGTGAACACTGAAGCTTTCTTT	CASRKGAVNTEAFF	.	few	TRBJ1-1	TRBV21-1
TGTGCCTGGAGTGTACTGGAGGGCTACACCTTC	CAWSVLEGYTF	.	few	TRBJ1-2	TRBV30